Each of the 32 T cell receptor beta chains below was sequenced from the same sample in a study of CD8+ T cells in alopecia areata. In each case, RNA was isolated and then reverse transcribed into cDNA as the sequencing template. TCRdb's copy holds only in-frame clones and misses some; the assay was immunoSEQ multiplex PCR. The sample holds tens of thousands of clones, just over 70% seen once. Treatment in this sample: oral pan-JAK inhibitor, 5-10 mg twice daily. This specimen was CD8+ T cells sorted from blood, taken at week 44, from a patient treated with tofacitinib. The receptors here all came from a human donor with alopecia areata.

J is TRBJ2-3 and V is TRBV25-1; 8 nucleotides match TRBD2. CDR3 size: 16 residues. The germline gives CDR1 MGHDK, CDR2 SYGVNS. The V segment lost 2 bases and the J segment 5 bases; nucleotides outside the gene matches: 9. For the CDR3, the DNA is TGTGCCAGCAGTGAAGTACGGGCGGGGGGTCTAGATACGCAGTATTTT. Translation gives CASSEVRAGGLDTQYF.

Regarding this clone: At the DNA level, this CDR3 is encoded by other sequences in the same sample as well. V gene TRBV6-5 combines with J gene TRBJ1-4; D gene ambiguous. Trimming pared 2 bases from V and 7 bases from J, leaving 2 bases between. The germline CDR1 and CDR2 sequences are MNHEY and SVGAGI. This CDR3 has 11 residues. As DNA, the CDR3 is TGTGCCAGCAGTTACGGTGAAAAACTGTTTTTT. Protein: CASSYGEKLFF.

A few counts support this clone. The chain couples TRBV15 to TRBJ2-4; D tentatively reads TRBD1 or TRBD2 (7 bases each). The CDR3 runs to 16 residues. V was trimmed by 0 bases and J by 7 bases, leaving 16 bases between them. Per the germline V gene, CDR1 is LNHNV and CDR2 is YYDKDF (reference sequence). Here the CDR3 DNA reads TGTGCCACCAGCAGAGAAGGGAGGGACAGCAGGAACATTCAGTACTTC. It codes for CATSREGRDSRNIQYF.

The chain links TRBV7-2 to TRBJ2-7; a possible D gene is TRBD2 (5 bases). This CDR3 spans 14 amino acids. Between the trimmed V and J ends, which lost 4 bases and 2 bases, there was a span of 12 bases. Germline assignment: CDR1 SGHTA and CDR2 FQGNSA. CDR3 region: CASSSPGETYEQYF. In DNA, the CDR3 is TGTGCCAGCAGCTCCCCCGGGGAGACCTACGAGCAGTACTTC.

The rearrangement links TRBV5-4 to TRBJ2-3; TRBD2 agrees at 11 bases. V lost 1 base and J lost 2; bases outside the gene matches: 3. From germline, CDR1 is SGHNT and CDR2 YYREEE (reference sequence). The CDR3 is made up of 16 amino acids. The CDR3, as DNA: TGTGCCAGCAGCTTGTCTAGCGGGGGGACCACAGATACGCAGTATTTT. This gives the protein CASSLSSGGTTDTQYF.

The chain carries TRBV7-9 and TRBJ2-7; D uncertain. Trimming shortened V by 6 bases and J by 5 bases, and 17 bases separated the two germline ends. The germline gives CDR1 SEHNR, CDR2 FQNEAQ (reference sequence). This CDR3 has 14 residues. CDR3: CASSPDQVSDEQYF. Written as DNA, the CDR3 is TGTGCCAGCAGTCCCGACCAGGTTTCCGACGAGCAGTACTTC.

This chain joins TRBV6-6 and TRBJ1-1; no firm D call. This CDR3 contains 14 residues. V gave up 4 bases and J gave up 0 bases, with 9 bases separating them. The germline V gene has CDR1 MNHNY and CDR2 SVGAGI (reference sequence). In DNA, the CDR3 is TGTGCCAGCAGTTTAAATACAGTGAACACTGAAGCTTTCTTT. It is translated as CASSLNTVNTEAFF.

CDR3 sequence reads: CSVELGGGYTF. The CDR3 nucleotides read TGCAGCGTTGAGCTGGGCGGGGGCTACACCTTC. The chain uses TRBV29-1 and TRBJ1-2; D is unresolved. The germline V and J ends were trimmed by 3 bases and 8 bases, with 10 bases remaining between them. The CDR3 extends over 11 amino acids. Germline V CDR1 and CDR2: SQVTM, ANQGSEA.

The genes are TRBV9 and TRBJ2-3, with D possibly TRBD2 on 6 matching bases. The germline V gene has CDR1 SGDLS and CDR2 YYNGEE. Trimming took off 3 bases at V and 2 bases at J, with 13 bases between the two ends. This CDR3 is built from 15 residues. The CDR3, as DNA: TGTGCCAGCAGCGCGTCGGGACTCCTCACAGATACGCAGTATTTT. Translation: CASSASGLLTDTQYF.

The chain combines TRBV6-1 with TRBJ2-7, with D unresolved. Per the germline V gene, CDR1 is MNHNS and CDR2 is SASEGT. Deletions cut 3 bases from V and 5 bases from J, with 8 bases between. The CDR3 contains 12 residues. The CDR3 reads CASSDRVHEQYF. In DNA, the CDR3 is TGTGCCAGCAGTGATAGAGTCCACGAGCAGTACTTC.

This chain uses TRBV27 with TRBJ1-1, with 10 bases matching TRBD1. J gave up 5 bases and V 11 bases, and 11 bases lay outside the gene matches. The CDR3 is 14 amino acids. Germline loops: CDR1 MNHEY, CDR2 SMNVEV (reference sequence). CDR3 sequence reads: CAARQGASGTEAFF. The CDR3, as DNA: TGTGCCGCCCGACAGGGGGCTTCGGGTACTGAAGCTTTCTTT.

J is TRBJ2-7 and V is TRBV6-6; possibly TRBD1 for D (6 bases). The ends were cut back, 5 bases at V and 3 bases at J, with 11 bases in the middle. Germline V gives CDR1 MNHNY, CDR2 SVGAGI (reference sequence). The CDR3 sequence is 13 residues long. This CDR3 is CASSLGQYYEQYF. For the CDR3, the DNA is TGTGCCAGCAGTCTCGGACAGTACTACGAGCAGTACTTC.

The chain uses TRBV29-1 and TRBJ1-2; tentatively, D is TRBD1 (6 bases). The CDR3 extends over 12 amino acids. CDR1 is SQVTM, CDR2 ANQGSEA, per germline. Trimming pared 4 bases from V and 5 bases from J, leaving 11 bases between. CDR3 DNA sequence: TGCAGCGTTGCCCACAGGGAATATGGCTACACCTTC. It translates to CSVAHREYGYTF.

The CDR3: CASSTYSYNEQFF. The DNA of the CDR3 is TGTGCCAGCAGTACGTACTCCTACAATGAGCAGTTCTTC. The J gene is TRBJ2-1, the V gene TRBV7-2; D gene ambiguous. In germline, CDR1 is SGHTA, CDR2 FQGNSA. This CDR3 is 13 amino acids long. Trimming left V 6 bases short and J 0 bases short, with 6 bases between.

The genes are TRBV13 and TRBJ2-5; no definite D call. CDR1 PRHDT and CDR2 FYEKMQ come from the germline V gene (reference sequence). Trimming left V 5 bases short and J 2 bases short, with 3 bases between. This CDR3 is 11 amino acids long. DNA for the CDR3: TGTGCCAGCAGCGGTCAAGAGACCCAGTACTTC. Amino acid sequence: CASSGQETQYF.

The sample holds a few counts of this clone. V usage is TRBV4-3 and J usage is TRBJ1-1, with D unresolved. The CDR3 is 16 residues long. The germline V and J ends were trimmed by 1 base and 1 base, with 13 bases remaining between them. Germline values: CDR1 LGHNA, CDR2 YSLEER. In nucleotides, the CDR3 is TGCGCCAGCAGCCAAGCCTACTTTCAACCGAACACTGAAGCTTTCTTT. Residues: CASSQAYFQPNTEAFF.

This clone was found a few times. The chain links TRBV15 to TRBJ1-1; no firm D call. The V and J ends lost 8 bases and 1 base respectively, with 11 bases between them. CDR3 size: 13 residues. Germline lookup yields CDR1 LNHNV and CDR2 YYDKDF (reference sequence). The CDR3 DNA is TGTGCCACCTCCGAGTCAAGGAACACTGAAGCTTTCTTT. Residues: CATSESRNTEAFF.

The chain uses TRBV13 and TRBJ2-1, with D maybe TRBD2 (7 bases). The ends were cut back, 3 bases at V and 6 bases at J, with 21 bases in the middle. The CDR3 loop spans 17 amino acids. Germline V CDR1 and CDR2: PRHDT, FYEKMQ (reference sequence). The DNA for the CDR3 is TGTGCCAGCAGCTTCTCGGTGGGGGGGGCCTTAGGCAATGAGCAGTTCTTC. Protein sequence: CASSFSVGGALGNEQFF.

CDR3 amino acids: CASSLGRGEETQYF. DNA of the CDR3: TGTGCCAGCAGCTTAGGTCGGGGGGAAGAGACCCAGTACTTC. This sequence joins TRBV7-8 and TRBJ2-5; TRBD2 matches at 7 bases. CDR3 length equals 14 residues. The germline V gene has CDR1 SGHVS and CDR2 FQNEAQ. With V trimmed by 1 base and J by 3 bases, 2 bases remained unmatched.

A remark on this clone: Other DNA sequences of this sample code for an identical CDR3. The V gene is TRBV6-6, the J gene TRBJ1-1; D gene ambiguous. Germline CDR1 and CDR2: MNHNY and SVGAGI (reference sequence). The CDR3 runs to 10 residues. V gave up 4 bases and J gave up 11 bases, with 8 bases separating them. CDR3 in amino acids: CASSSFPAFF. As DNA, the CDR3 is TGTGCCAGCAGTTCTTTTCCCGCTTTCTTT.

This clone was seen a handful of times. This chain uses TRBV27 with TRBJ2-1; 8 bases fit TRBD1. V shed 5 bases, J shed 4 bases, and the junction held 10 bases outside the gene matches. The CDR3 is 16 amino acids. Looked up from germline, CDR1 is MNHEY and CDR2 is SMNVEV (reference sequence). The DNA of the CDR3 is TGTGCCAGCAGTCCATCCGCGGGACAGGAGTACAATGAGCAGTTCTTC. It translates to CASSPSAGQEYNEQFF.

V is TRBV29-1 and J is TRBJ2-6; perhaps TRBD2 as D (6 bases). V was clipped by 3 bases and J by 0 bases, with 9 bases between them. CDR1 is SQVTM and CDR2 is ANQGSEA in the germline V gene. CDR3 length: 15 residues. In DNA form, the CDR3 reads TGCAGCGTTGAGGAGGGTAGCTCTGGGGCCAACGTCCTGACTTTC. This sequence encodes CSVEEGSSGANVLTF.

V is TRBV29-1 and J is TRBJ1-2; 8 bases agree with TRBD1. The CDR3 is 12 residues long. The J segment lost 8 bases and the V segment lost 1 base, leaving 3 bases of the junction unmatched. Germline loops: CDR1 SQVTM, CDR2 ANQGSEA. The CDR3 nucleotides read TGCAGCGTTGAAGCCAGGGGGCACGGCTACACCTTC. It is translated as CSVEARGHGYTF.

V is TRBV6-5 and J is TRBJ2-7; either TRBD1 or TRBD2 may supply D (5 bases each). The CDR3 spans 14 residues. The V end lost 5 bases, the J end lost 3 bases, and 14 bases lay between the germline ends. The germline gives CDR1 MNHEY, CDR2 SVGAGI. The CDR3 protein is CASSGFRDHYEQYF. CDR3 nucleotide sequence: TGTGCCAGCAGTGGCTTCAGGGACCACTACGAGCAGTACTTC.

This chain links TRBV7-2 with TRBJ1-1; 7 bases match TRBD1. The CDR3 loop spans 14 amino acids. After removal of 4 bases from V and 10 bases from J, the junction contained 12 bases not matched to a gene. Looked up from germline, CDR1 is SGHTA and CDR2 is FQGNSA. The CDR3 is CASSSAYFRTGAFF. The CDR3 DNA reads TGTGCCAGCAGCTCAGCTTATTTCCGGACAGGAGCTTTCTTT. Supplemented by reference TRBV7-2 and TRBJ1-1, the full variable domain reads GAGVSQSPSNKVTEKGKDVELRCDPISGHTALYWYRQSLGQGLEFLIYFQGNSAPDKSGLPSDRFSAERTGGSVSTLTIQRTQQEDSAVYLCASSSAYFRTGAFFGQGTRLTVV.

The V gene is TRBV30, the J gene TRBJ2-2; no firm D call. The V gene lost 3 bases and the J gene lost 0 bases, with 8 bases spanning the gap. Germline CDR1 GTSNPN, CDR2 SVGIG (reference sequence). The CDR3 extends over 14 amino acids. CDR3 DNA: TGTGCCTGGAGGTCACAGACGAACACCGGGGAGCTGTTTTTT. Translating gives CAWRSQTNTGELFF. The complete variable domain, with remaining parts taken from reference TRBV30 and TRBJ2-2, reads SQTIHQWPATLVQPVGSPLSLECTVEGTSNPNLYWYRQAAGRGLQLLFYSVGIGQISSEVPQNLSASRPQDRQFILSSKKLLLSDSGFYLCAWRSQTNTGELFFGEGSRLTVL.

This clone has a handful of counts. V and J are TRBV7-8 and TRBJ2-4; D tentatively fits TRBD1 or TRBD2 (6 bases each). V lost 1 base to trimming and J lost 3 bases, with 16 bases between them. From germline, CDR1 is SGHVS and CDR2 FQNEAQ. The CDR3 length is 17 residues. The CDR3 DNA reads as TGTGCCAGCAGCTTAGTGGGGGGCAGGCCGGACAAAAACATTCAGTACTTC. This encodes CASSLVGGRPDKNIQYF. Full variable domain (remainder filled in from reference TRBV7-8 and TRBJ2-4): GAGVSQSPRYKVAKRGQDVALRCDPISGHVSLFWYQQALGQGPEFLTYFQNEAQLDKSGLPSDRFFAERPEGSVSTLKIQRTQQEDSAVYLCASSLVGGRPDKNIQYFGAGTRLSVL.

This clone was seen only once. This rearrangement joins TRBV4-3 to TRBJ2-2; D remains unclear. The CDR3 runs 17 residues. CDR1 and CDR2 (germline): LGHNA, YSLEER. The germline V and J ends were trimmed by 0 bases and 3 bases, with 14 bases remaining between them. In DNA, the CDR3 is TGCGCCAGCAGCCAAGATCGGGTGACACCTTACACCGGGGAGCTGTTTTTT. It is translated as CASSQDRVTPYTGELFF.

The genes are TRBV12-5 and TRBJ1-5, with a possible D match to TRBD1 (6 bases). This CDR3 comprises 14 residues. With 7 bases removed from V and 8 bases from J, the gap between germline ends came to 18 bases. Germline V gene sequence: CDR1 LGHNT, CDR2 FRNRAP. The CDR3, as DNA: TGTGCTAGTGCCAACACAGGGTTTGGAAAGCCCCAGCATTTT. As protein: CASANTGFGKPQHF.

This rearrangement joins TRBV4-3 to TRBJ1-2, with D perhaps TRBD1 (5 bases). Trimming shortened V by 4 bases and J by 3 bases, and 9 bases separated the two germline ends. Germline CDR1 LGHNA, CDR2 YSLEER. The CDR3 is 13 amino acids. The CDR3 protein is CASSRSTDYGYTF. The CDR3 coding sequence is TGCGCCAGCAGCCGTTCGACAGACTATGGCTACACCTTC.

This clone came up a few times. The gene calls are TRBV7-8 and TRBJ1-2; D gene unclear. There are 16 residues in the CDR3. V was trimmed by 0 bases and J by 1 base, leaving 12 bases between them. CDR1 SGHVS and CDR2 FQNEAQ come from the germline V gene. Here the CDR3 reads CASSLASAENNYGYTF. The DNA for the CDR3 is TGTGCCAGCAGCTTAGCGTCAGCCGAAAATAACTATGGCTACACCTTC.

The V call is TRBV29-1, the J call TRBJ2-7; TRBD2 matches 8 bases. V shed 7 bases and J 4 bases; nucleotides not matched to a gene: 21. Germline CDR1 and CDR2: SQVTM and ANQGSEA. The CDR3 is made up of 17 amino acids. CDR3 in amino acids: CSARVLAAGTLGYEQYF. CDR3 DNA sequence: TGCAGCGCCCGAGTACTAGCGGCGGGGACCCTAGGATACGAGCAGTACTTC.